The present T cell receptor (beta chain) was sequenced within a study of brain T cells in children with intractable seizures. Measured with immunoSEQ multiplex PCR; TCRdb has only the in-frame clones, and not every one. The table lists 300,000 to 400,000 clones, more than 85% of them singletons. Time point of the sample: blood from clinic visit 5 months post-surgery; TSC patient then seizure free. Surgery cases with the highest brain T cell transcript signatures were chosen for sequencing. Germline CDR1 LNHDA, CDR2 SQIVND (reference sequence). The CDR3 contains 15 residues. Germline trimming cut 5 bases from V and 3 bases from J; bases unmatched to any gene: 8.

Sequencing used peripheral blood, obtained around 5 months after surgery. This sequence joins TRBV19 and TRBJ2-7; TRBD1 aligns across 9 bases. The sequence came from a boy in the first two years of life with tuberous sclerosis and intractable seizures. The CDR3 loop reads CASSSKGQGVYEQYF. The CDR3 nucleotides read TGTGCCAGTAGTTCAAAGGGACAGGGTGTCTACGAGCAGTACTTC.